The next 7 T cell receptor beta chains were all read from a single sample in a study of CD8 T cells in Susac syndrome. The RNA input was about 0.5 to 1 ug, and it was reverse transcribed with random hexamers. One entry per CDR3 protein, called by TCRdb with MiXCR from the immunoSEQ multiplex PCR reads. The sample comprises about 130,000 distinct CDR3 sequences, 93% of which are singletons, and around 0.3% rests with the top ten. Sequencing was carried out using CD8+ T cells from PBMCs. These receptors were taken from a human donor with multiple sclerosis.

This chain uses TRBV6-9 with TRBJ2-1; 8 bases match TRBD2. The CDR3 totals 14 residues. After removal of 11 bases from V and 8 bases from J, the junction contained 14 bases not matched to a gene. Per germline, CDR1 MNHGY and CDR2 SVAAGI. CDR3 sequence (DNA): TGTGCCTCAAAGGAGACTAGCGATTCCCATGAGCAGTTCTTC. Its translation is CASKETSDSHEQFF.

V gene TRBV9 combines with J gene TRBJ1-2; the D gene is possibly TRBD1 (5 bases). The CDR3 is 14 residues long. CDR1 is SGDLS, CDR2 YYNGEE, per germline. Trimming shortened V by 5 bases and J by 4 bases, and 15 bases separated the two germline ends. CDR3 in DNA: TGTGCCAGCAGAGATCCAGGGATAGTCTATGGCTACACCTTC. Amino acids: CASRDPGIVYGYTF.

The chain combines TRBV4-1 with TRBJ2-7; a weak D match, TRBD1 (6 bases). Germline assignment: CDR1 MGHRA and CDR2 YSYEKL. There are 17 residues in the CDR3. V was cut by 0 bases and J by 0 bases, with 15 bases left in between. The CDR3 loop reads CASSQENFGQSSYEQYF. In DNA form, the CDR3 reads TGCGCCAGCAGCCAAGAGAATTTCGGACAGAGCTCCTACGAGCAGTACTTC.

This rearrangement joins TRBV23-1 to TRBJ2-7; D might be TRBD1 (5 bases). TRBV23-1 is sorted into the ORF group, with uncertain function. Trimming took off 3 bases at V and 5 bases at J, with 14 bases between the two ends. The CDR3 is made up of 14 amino acids. CDR3 sequence: CASSHWQGAHEQYV. CDR3 nucleotides: TGCGCCAGCAGTCATTGGCAGGGCGCCCACGAGCAGTACGTC.

The chain combines TRBV9 with TRBJ1-2; 12 bases agree with TRBD1. The CDR3 has 16 amino acids. The germline V gene encodes CDR1 SGDLS and CDR2 YYNGEE. V was clipped by 0 bases and J by 4 bases; unmatched bases: 4. The CDR3 sequence is CASSVGGTGGAYGYTF. The CDR3 bases are TGTGCCAGCAGCGTAGGGGGGACAGGGGGCGCCTATGGCTACACCTTC.

This sequence joins TRBV30 and TRBJ1-1, with a weak D call TRBD1 (5 bases). In germline, CDR1 is GTSNPN, CDR2 SVGIG (reference sequence). This CDR3 has 13 amino acids. Trimming took 0 bases from V and 4 from J, leaving 9 bases between them. This CDR3 reads CAWSVSGSTEAFF. CDR3 DNA sequence: TGTGCCTGGAGTGTTTCAGGGAGCACTGAAGCTTTCTTT.

The V call is TRBV6-1, the J call TRBJ1-4; 8 positions match TRBD1. The CDR3 consists of 18 residues. V gave up 6 bases and J gave up 0 bases; unmatched junction bases: 12. Germline V lookup: CDR1 MNHNS, CDR2 SASEGT. CDR3 DNA sequence: TGTGCCAGCAGCTCCCGGACAGGGACAGTTGCAACTAATGAAAAACTGTTTTTT. The encoded protein is CASSSRTGTVATNEKLFF.